The clone carrying this T cell receptor beta chain was picked up a small number of times. No antigen is known for it. This entry is derived from a study of T cell repertoires in cytomegalovirus infection. Whole-study context: Researchers turned to recently identified HLA-C-restricted CMV epitopes as well as well-studied HLA-B-restricted ones. Regarding the study as a whole: Dominating the ex vivo response were TCR beta clonotypes that were CMV-specific and HLA-C-restricted.

One entry per CDR3 protein, called by TCRdb with MiXCR from the reads. The sample has 86,000 or so distinct CDR3 sequences; approximately 24% are singletons. The J segment lost 6 bases and the V segment lost 2 bases, leaving 3 bases of the junction unmatched. There are 15 residues in the CDR3. CDR1 is SGHVS, CDR2 FNYEAQ, per germline. The chain uses TRBV7-6 and TRBJ2-1; 11 bases agree with TRBD1. This receptor was obtained from a human donor in good health (CMV status not recorded). Some clones in this sample may be carry-over from other donors' samples. The material sequenced was CD8+ T cells from cultured PBMCs, taken from culture after CMV antigen stimulation. The CDR3 DNA follows: TGTGCCAGCAGCTTACCGGGACAGGGGGGCAATGAGCAGTTCTTC. It specifies CASSLPGQGGNEQFF.